These T cell receptor beta chains were read from a single sample in a study of blood T cell repertoires in COVID-19. Sequencing used immunoSEQ multiplex PCR; TCRdb keeps in-frame clones, though not all of them. The sample yields some 220,000 clones, nearly 90% seen once. The sequenced sample consisted of peripheral blood. Receptors originate from a woman between 18 and 29 years old who had recovered from COVID-19. CDR3s include the opening cysteine and the closing phenylalanine or tryptophan. The D gene is left open where the match is weak. The size field is filled for only some rows; it gives once, few, many or a size class.

j_call	v_call	clone_size	d_call	cdr3_nt	cdr3_aa
TRBJ2-6	TRBV10-3	NA	NA	TGTGCCATCAGTGAGGGGGGCGCTGGGGCCAACGTCCTGACTTTC	CAISEGGAGANVLTF
TRBJ1-2	TRBV12-5	NA	NA	TGTGCTAGTGGCCTGGGGAGGTCCTATGGCTACACCTTC	CASGLGRSYGYTF
TRBJ2-7	TRBV5-1	NA	NA	TGCGCCAGCAGCCCGGAGGGGGGGGTAGGGGACCCCTACGAGCAGTACTTC	CASSPEGGVGDPYEQYF
TRBJ2-7	TRBV11-2	NA	TRBD2	TGTGCCAGCAGCTTAACTAGCGGGGAGGTGTACGAGCAGTACTTC	CASSLTSGEVYEQYF
TRBJ1-1	TRBV5-1	NA	NA	TGCGCCAGCAGCCGGGGGACGGTCAACACTGAAGCTTTCTTT	CASSRGTVNTEAFF
TRBJ1-3	TRBV5-4	NA	TRBD1	TGTGCCAGCAGCACCAATGGGGGGCAGGGGGCTGGAAACACCATATATTTT	CASSTNGGQGAGNTIYF
TRBJ2-3	TRBV27	NA	NA	TGTGCCAGCAGTTTAGGAGCCGCAGATACGCAGTATTTT	CASSLGAADTQYF
TRBJ2-7	TRBV7-3	NA	TRBD2	TGTGCCAGCAGCTCATTAGCGGGAGGGCGAAACGAGCAGTACTTC	CASSSLAGGRNEQYF
TRBJ2-4	TRBV5-1	once	NA	TGCGCCAGCAGCTTGGGTAGTTTCTCGGTAAACATTCAGTACTTC	CASSLGSFSVNIQYF
TRBJ2-1	TRBV11-2	NA	TRBD1	TGTGCCAGCAGCACAGGACAGGGGGGGACAAGTGAGCAGTTCTTC	CASSTGQGGTSEQFF
TRBJ2-7	TRBV11-2	NA	TRBD2	TGTGCCAGCAGGATACTAGCGGGACCCTCCTACGAGCAGTACTTC	CASRILAGPSYEQYF
TRBJ1-1	TRBV6-2/TRBV6-3	NA	NA	TGTGCCAGCAGTTACTCCGGGGGGCCCGACTGGGTATACACTGAAGCTTTCTTT	CASSYSGGPDWVYTEAFF
TRBJ1-1	TRBV4-3	few	NA	TGCGCCAGCAGCCAAGGGGGGGCTGAAGCTTTCTTT	CASSQGGAEAFF
TRBJ1-2	TRBV15	NA	NA	TGTGCCACCAGCAGAGAAACAGGCCCCAGCTATGGCTACACCTTC	CATSRETGPSYGYTF
TRBJ2-3	TRBV5-6	NA	NA	TGTGCCAGCAGCCACGCGGAGGCCAGGTCTCAGTATTTT	CASSHAEARSQYF
TRBJ2-6	TRBV4-3	many	NA	TGCGCCAGCAGCCAAGTTCGGGGGTCTGGGGCCAACGTCCTGACTTTC	CASSQVRGSGANVLTF
TRBJ2-7	TRBV9	NA	NA	TGTGCCAGCAGCGTAGGAGCAGGGGTTTACGAGCAGTACTTC	CASSVGAGVYEQYF
TRBJ1-1	TRBV19	NA	TRBD1	TGTGCCAGTAGTATCGGGACAGGCACTGAAGCTTTCTTT	CASSIGTGTEAFF
TRBJ1-2	TRBV5-5	NA	NA	TGTGCCAGCAGCGCTACAGGGTCGGTTAACTATGGCTACACCTTC	CASSATGSVNYGYTF
TRBJ1-5	TRBV11-2	NA	NA	TGTGCCAGCAGCTCAGACGGGGGCAATCAGCCCCAGCATTTT	CASSSDGGNQPQHF
TRBJ2-2	TRBV7-3	NA	NA	TGTGCCAGCAGCCGTACAGGGATCGGGGAGCTGTTTTTT	CASSRTGIGELFF
TRBJ2-1	TRBV10-3	NA	TRBD2	TGTGCCATCAGTGAGTCGATGATGGGGGGGAACAATGAGCAGTTCTTC	CAISESMMGGNNEQFF
TRBJ2-1	TRBV7-3	NA	TRBD2	TGTGCCAGCAGCCCACTCGGCCGACTAGCGGGAGCGAACAATGAGCAGTTCTTC	CASSPLGRLAGANNEQFF
TRBJ2-3	TRBV19	NA	NA	TGTGCCAGTAGTACCCTCACAGATACGCAGTATTTT	CASSTLTDTQYF
TRBJ1-2	TRBV27	NA	NA	TGTGCCAGCAGAACAGGGCCCAACTATGGCTACACCTTC	CASRTGPNYGYTF
TRBJ1-6	TRBV25-1	NA	NA	TGTGCCAGCAGTGAAGGACGGGGTTTAACTTCACCCCTCCACTTT	CASSEGRGLTSPLHF
TRBJ1-5	TRBV19	NA	NA	TGTGCCAGTAGTATTTCCGGGGTTCAGCCCCAGCATTTT	CASSISGVQPQHF
TRBJ1-2	TRBV6-5	NA	TRBD1	TGTGCCAGCAGTCAACAGGGGGCTGTCTATGGCTACACCTTC	CASSQQGAVYGYTF
TRBJ2-7	TRBV9	NA	NA	TGTGCCAGCAGCGTAGAGACGACTCACTCCTACGAGCAGTACTTC	CASSVETTHSYEQYF
TRBJ2-1	TRBV19	NA	NA	TGTGCCAGTAGTCGGAGGGCCTGGGGCAATGAGCAGTTCTTC	CASSRRAWGNEQFF
TRBJ1-3	TRBV2	NA	NA	TGTGCCAGCGTCGGGCAGGGGTTAGGAAACACCATATATTTT	CASVGQGLGNTIYF